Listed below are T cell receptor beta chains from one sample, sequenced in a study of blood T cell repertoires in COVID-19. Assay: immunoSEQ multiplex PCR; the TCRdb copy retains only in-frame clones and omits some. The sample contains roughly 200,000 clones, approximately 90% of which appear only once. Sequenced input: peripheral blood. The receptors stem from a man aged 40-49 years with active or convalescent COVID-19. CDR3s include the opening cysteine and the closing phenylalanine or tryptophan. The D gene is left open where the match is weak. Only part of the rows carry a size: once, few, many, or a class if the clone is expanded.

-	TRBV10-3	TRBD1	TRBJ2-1	TGTGCCACTTTGGGACAGGGGAGTCTAGAGGAGCAGTTCTTC	CATLGQGSLEEQFF
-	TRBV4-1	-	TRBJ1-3	TGCGCCAGCAGCCGAGATCCGGGAACTGGAAACACCATATATTTT	CASSRDPGTGNTIYF
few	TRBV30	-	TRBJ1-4	TGTGCCTGGAGTGCCGGGTCTGAAAAACTGTTTTTT	CAWSAGSEKLFF
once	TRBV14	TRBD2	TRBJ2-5	TGTGCCAGCAGCCAAGAACTAGCGGGGGGGCAAGAGACCCAGTACTTC	CASSQELAGGQETQYF
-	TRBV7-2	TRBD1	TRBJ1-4	TGTGCCAGCAGCCTAAATATTCGGGACAGTAATGAAAAACTGTTTTTT	CASSLNIRDSNEKLFF
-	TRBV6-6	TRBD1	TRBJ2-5	TGTGCCAGCAGTTACTCGGGACAGGGCCGAGAGACCCAGTACTTC	CASSYSGQGRETQYF
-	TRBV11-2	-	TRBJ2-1	TGTGCCAGCAGCTTACGAGGGGGGGAACTCTACAATGAGCAGTTCTTC	CASSLRGGELYNEQFF
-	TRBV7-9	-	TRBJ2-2	TGTGCCAGCAGCCTATGGTTGCGTCCCGGGGAGCTGTTTTTT	CASSLWLRPGELFF
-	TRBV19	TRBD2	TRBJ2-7	TGTGCCAGTAGTCCGACTAGCGGGCGACACTACGAGCAGTACTTC	CASSPTSGRHYEQYF
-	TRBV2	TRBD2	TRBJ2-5	TGTGCCAGCGGGACTAGCGGGGTGGGAGAGACCCAGTACTTC	CASGTSGVGETQYF
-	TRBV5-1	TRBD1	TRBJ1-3	TGCGCCAGCAGCTCGGACAGGGGGAACACCATATATTTT	CASSSDRGNTIYF
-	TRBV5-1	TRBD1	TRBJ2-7	TGCGCCAGCAGCTTTACAGGGGCTCCGGGCGAGCAGTACTTC	CASSFTGAPGEQYF
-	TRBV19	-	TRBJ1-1	TGTGCCAGTAGTATGGGACACTTGAACACTGAAGCTTTCTTT	CASSMGHLNTEAFF
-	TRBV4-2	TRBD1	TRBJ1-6	TGTGCCAGCAGCCAAGGGACGGACAGGGTTAAATCACCCCTCCACTTT	CASSQGTDRVKSPLHF
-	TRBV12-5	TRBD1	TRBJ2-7	TGTGCTAGTGGTACGGGACAGGGAGGGAGCTACGAGCAGTACTTC	CASGTGQGGSYEQYF
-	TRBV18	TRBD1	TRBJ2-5	TGTGCCAGCTCACCACTTCCGGGACAGGGATTGACGGAGACCCAGTACTTC	CASSPLPGQGLTETQYF
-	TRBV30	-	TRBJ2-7	TGTGCCTGGATGACCGGGAAGTCCTACGAGCAGTACTTC	CAWMTGKSYEQYF
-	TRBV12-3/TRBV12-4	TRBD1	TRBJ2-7	TGTGCCAGCAGTTTGGGACAGGACAGTCGGTACTTC	CASSLGQDSRYF
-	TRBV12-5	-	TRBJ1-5	TGTGCTAGTGCCCCGACAGCGGGAAATCAGCCCCAGCATTTT	CASAPTAGNQPQHF
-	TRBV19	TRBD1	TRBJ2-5	TGTGCCAGTAGTATCGGGACAGGGGTTGGGCAAGAGACCCAGTACTTC	CASSIGTGVGQETQYF
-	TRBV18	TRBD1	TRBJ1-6	TGTGCCAGCTCACCCGGGACAGGTCATAATTCACCCCTCCACTTT	CASSPGTGHNSPLHF
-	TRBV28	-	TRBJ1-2	TGTGCCAGCAGTCCCCTCAACAGGGTTATGGGCTACACCTTC	CASSPLNRVMGYTF
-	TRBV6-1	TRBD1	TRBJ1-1	TGTGCCAGCAGTGAAGAGGGACAGGTTTTCACTGAAGCTTTCTTT	CASSEEGQVFTEAFF
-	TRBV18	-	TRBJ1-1	TGTGCCAGCTCACCACCTAAGGGAGGGACTGAAGCTTTCTTT	CASSPPKGGTEAFF
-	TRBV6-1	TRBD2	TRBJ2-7	TGTGCCAGCAGTGACCGGACTAGCGGAGTCTACGAGCAGTACTTC	CASSDRTSGVYEQYF